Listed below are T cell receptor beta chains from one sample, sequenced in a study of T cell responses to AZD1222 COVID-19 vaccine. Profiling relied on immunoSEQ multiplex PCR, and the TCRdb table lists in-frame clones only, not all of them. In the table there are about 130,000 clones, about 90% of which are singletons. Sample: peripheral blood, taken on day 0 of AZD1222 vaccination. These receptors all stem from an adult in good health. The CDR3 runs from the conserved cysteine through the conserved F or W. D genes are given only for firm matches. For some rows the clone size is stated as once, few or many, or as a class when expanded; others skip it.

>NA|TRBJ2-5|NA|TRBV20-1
CSGQYQETQYF
TGCAGTGGACAGTACCAAGAGACCCAGTACTTC
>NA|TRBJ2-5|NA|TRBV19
CASRQVTGGPPETQYF
TGTGCCAGTCGACAGGTCACAGGAGGGCCTCCAGAGACCCAGTACTTC
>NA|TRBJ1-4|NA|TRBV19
CASLRQGHEKLFF
TGTGCCTCCCTTAGGCAGGGGCATGAAAAACTGTTTTTT
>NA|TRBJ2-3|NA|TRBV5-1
CASSLTRTTDTQYF
TGCGCCAGCAGCTTGACTAGGACCACAGATACGCAGTATTTT
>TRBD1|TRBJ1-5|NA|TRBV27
CASSWIWTGGQHQPQHF
TGTGCCAGCAGTTGGATCTGGACAGGGGGCCAGCATCAGCCCCAGCATTTT
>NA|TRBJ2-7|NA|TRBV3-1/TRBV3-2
CASSQRGIDEQYF
TGTGCCAGCAGCCAACGGGGGATCGACGAGCAGTACTTC
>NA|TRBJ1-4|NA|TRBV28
CASGWGKLFF
TGTGCCAGCGGGTGGGGAAAACTGTTTTTT
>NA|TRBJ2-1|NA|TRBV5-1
CASSLGGNEQFF
TGCGCCAGCAGCTTGGGGGGCAATGAGCAGTTCTTC
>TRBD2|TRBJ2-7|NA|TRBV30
CAWSVGAGVVYF
TGTGCCTGGAGTGTGGGAGCGGGAGTGGTGTACTTC
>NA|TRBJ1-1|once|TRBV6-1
CASSEQGWNTEAFF
TGTGCCAGCAGTGAACAGGGCTGGAACACTGAAGCTTTCTTT
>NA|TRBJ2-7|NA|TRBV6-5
CASSYGQGGSYEQYF
TGTGCCAGCAGTTACGGGCAGGGAGGCTCCTACGAGCAGTACTTC
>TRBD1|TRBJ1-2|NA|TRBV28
CASSLLFEGAINYGYTF
TGTGCCAGCAGTTTATTGTTTGAGGGGGCAATAAACTATGGCTACACCTTC
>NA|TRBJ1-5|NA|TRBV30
CAWSRGGHFNQPQHF
TGTGCCTGGAGTCGGGGGGGACACTTCAATCAGCCCCAGCATTTT
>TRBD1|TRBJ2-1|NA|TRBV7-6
CASSFGTGVYNEQFF
TGTGCCAGCAGCTTTGGGACAGGGGTCTACAATGAGCAGTTCTTC
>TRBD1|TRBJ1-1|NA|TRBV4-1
CASSQNRGGLPEAFF
TGCGCCAGCAGCCAAAACAGGGGGGGACTCCCTGAAGCTTTCTTT
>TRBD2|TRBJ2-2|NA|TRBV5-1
CASSPGSLAGAGGELFF
TGCGCCAGCAGCCCCGGCAGCCTAGCGGGAGCCGGCGGGGAGCTGTTTTTT
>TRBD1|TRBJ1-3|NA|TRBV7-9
CASSLIQGIGNTIYF
TGTGCCAGCAGCTTAATACAGGGGATTGGAAACACCATATATTTT
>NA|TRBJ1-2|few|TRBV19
CASSTRTEYGYTF
TGTGCCAGTAGTACCCGGACAGAGTATGGCTACACCTTC
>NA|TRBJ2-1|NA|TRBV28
CASSLQGTYNEQFF
TGTGCCAGCAGTTTGCAGGGCACCTACAATGAGCAGTTCTTC
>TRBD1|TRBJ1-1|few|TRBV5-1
CASSSGQPMNTEAFF
TGCGCCAGCAGCTCGGGACAGCCCATGAACACTGAAGCTTTCTTT
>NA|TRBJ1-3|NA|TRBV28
CASSPPTGSGNTIYF
TGTGCCAGCAGTCCCCCGACTGGCTCTGGAAACACCATATATTTT
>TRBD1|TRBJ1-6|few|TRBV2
CASSRQGIDSPLHF
TGTGCCAGCAGCCGACAGGGGATAGATTCACCCCTCCACTTT
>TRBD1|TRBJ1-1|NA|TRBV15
CAAAWDRGETEAFF
TGTGCCGCTGCATGGGACAGGGGAGAGACTGAAGCTTTCTTT
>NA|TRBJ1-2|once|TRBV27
CASSPPGRGGYTF
TGTGCCAGCAGTCCCCCAGGGAGGGGTGGCTACACCTTC
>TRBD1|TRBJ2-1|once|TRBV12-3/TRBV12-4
CASRGQRYNEQFF
TGTGCCAGCAGGGGACAGAGATACAATGAGCAGTTCTTC
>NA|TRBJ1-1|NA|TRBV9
CASSVVGGEAFF
TGTGCCAGCAGCGTAGTAGGCGGTGAAGCTTTCTTT
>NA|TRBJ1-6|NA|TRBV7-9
CASSSLDSPLHF
TGTGCCAGCAGCTCCCTAGACTCACCCCTCCACTTT
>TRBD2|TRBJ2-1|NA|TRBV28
CASSFELGLAVYNEQFF
TGTGCCAGCAGTTTCGAGCTTGGCCTAGCGGTCTACAATGAGCAGTTCTTC
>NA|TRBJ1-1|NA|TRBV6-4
CASSVDQNTEAFF
TGTGCCAGCAGTGTCGACCAGAACACTGAAGCTTTCTTT
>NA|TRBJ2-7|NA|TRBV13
CASSQRALEQYF
TGTGCCAGCAGCCAGAGGGCCCTCGAGCAGTACTTC
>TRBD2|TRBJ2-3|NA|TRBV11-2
CASSLFPLAGVDTDTQYF
TGTGCCAGCAGCTTATTCCCTTTAGCGGGAGTGGATACAGATACGCAGTATTTT
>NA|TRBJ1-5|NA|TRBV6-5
CASSPSVAFNQPQHF
TGTGCCAGCAGTCCTAGCGTCGCGTTCAATCAGCCCCAGCATTTT
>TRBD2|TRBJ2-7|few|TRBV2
CAGGTNPYEQYF
TGTGCCGGCGGGACTAATCCCTACGAGCAGTACTTC
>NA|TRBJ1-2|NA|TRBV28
CASRQDRPYGYTF
TGTGCCAGCAGACAGGACAGACCCTATGGCTACACCTTC
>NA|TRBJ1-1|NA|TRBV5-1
CASSPEIGIPEAFF
TGCGCCAGCAGCCCCGAAATAGGGATCCCTGAAGCTTTCTTT
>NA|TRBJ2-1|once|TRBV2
CASSEYSPGRQFF
TGTGCCAGCAGTGAATACAGTCCGGGGCGTCAGTTCTTC
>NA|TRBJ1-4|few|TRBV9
CASSVDSGGKLFF
TGTGCCAGCAGCGTGGACTCCGGGGGAAAACTGTTTTTT
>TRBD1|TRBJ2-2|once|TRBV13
CASSPDRRTNGELFF
TGTGCCAGCAGCCCGGACAGGCGAACCAACGGGGAGCTGTTTTTT
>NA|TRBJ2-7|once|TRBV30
CAWSSAGLFHEQYF
TGTGCCTGGAGTAGCGCAGGTTTGTTCCACGAGCAGTACTTC
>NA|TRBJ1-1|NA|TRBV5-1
CASSLNTGNTEAFF
TGCGCCAGCAGCTTAAATACGGGGAACACTGAAGCTTTCTTT
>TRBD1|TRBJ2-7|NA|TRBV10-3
CASRQGGAYEQYF
TGTGCCAGCAGACAGGGGGGGGCCTACGAGCAGTACTTC
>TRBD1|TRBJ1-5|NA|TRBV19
CASSMVGGAGQPQHF
TGTGCCAGTAGTATGGTAGGGGGCGCAGGTCAGCCCCAGCATTTT